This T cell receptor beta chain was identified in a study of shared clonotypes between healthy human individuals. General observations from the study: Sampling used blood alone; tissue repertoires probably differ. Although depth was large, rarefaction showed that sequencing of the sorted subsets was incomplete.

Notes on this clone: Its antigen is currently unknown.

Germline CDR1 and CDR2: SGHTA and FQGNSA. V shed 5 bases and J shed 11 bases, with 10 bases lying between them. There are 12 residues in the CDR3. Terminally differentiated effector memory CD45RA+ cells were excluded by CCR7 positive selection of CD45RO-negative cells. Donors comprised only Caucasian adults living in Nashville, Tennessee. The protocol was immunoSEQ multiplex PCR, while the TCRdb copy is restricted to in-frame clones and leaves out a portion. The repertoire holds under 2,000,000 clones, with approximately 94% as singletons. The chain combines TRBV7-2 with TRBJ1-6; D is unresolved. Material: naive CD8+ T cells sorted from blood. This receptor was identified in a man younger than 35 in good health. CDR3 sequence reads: CASSQITTPLHF. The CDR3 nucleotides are TGTGCCAGCAGCCAGATCACAACACCCCTCCACTTT.